This TCR beta chain was captured in a study of blood T cells in healthy people across ages. Findings and caveats of the study: A roughly linear fall in TCR beta diversity per million T cells was seen with increasing age. Both naive CD4+ cell counts and diversity were greater in long-lived donors than in aged donors. A strong correlation between TCR beta diversity and naive T cell percentage was seen.

A J-beta primer mix and a sample-barcoded 5' primer were used in a second PCR of about 7 to 12 cycles. With 12 random nucleotides, a template-switch adaptor tagged each individual cDNA molecule. MiXCR was run by TCRdb on the 5' RACE reads, yielding one entry per CDR3 protein. Of 700,000 to 1,000,000 distinct CDR3 sequences in the sample, around two fifths were seen once. J was trimmed by 5 bases and V by 2 bases; bases with no gene match: 18. Germline assignment: CDR1 MNHEY and CDR2 SVGEGT. This CDR3 has 18 amino acids. With regard to this clonotype: Antigen specificity is unknown.

The sample was blood. The gene calls are TRBV6-2 or TRBV6-3 and TRBJ2-7; 7 bases align to TRBD1. This TCR was sampled from a man aged 60 to 69 in good health. The CDR3 region is CASSYVAGRGQMSHEQYF. The CDR3 nucleotides are TGTGCCAGCAGTTACGTGGCCGGTAGGGGACAGATGAGCCACGAGCAGTACTTC.